These 14 T cell receptor beta chains came from one sample sequenced in a study of control samples from healthy donors and cancer patients. Data came from immunoSEQ multiplex PCR; TCRdb stores just in-frame clones and leaves some out. Of approximately 180,000 clones in the sample, 90% to 95% were seen once. The sample taken for sequencing was blood. These receptors originate from a woman younger than 35 in good health.

This clone appeared a single time. The chain has TRBV6-6 and TRBJ1-6; TRBD1 might be the D (6 bases). CDR1 and CDR2 from the germline V gene are MNHNY and SVGAGI (reference sequence). The CDR3 totals 17 residues. V was cut by 5 bases and J by 0 bases, with 14 bases left in between. The CDR3 loop is CASSRVNRVSYNSPLHF. The CDR3 DNA reads TGTGCCAGCAGTCGAGTAAACAGGGTCTCCTATAATTCACCCCTCCACTTT.

This chain uses TRBV2 with TRBJ1-2; D gene ambiguous. Germline V gene data show CDR1 as SNHLY and CDR2 as FYNNEI. The CDR3 covers 9 residues. Trimming shortened V by 7 bases and J by 7 bases, and 4 bases separated the two germline ends. DNA for the CDR3: TGTGCCAGCAACGGTGGCTACACCTTC. Its translation: CASNGGYTF.

The V gene is TRBV19, the J gene TRBJ1-4; maybe TRBD1 (6 bases). The V end was cut by 5 bases, the J end by 4 bases, with 17 bases between. The CDR3 contains 16 residues. Germline CDR1 and CDR2: LNHDA and SQIVND (reference sequence). The CDR3 protein is CASSPQGTPYNEKLFF. CDR3 nucleotide sequence: TGTGCCAGTAGTCCACAAGGGACACCTTATAATGAAAAACTGTTTTTT.

The V call is TRBV4-3, the J call TRBJ1-5; D remains unclear. Trimming took 8 bases from V and 7 from J, leaving 15 bases between them. The CDR3 length is 13 residues. From germline, CDR1 is LGHNA and CDR2 YSLEER. The CDR3 sequence: CASSFGLGQPQHF. The CDR3 region has the DNA TGCGCCAGCTCTTTTGGGCTGGGGCAGCCCCAGCATTTT.

V and J are TRBV11-3 and TRBJ2-3; 7 bases map to TRBD1. CDR1 and CDR2 from the germline V gene are SGHNT and YENEEA. This CDR3 has 14 amino acids. V was pared by 5 bases and J by 3 bases, with 5 bases of the junction left unmatched. The CDR3 sequence is CASSPRQGTDTQYF. CDR3 coding DNA: TGTGCCAGCAGCCCCCGACAGGGAACAGATACGCAGTATTTT. Full variable domain (outside the CDR3, taken from reference TRBV11-3 and TRBJ2-3): EAGVVQSPRYKIIEKKQPVAFWCNPISGHNTLYWYLQNLGQGPELLIRYENEEAVDDSQLPKDRFSAERLKGVDSTLKIQPAELGDSAVYLCASSPRQGTDTQYFGPGTRLTVL.

The chain carries TRBV27 and TRBJ2-5, with D perhaps TRBD1 (6 bases). This CDR3 is 15 amino acids long. The germline CDR1 and CDR2 sequences are MNHEY and SMNVEV (reference sequence). The V end lost 2 bases, the J end lost 1 base, and 11 bases lay between the germline ends. The CDR3 protein is CASSLGGRGQETQYF. CDR3 in DNA: TGTGCCAGCAGTTTAGGGGGCCGGGGCCAAGAGACCCAGTACTTC.

This chain joins TRBV12-3 or TRBV12-4 and TRBJ1-2; a possible D gene is TRBD1 (5 bases). The CDR3 sequence is 13 residues long. V was clipped by 5 bases and J by 3 bases, with 10 bases between them. The CDR3 region has the DNA TGTGCCAGCAGTGGGGACGGAGACTATGGCTACACCTTC. Translating it yields CASSGDGDYGYTF.

The gene calls are TRBV9 and TRBJ2-3; D is ambiguous. CDR3 size: 12 residues. V shed 7 bases and J shed 0 bases, with 6 bases lying between them. The germline V gene has CDR1 SGDLS and CDR2 YYNGEE. The CDR3 sequence is CASGGSTDTQYF. CDR3 nucleotide sequence: TGTGCCAGCGGCGGTAGCACAGATACGCAGTATTTT.

V usage is TRBV7-2 and J usage is TRBJ1-1; no firm D call. Germline lookup yields CDR1 SGHTA and CDR2 FQGNSA. The V gene lost 3 bases and the J gene lost 7 bases, with 12 bases spanning the gap. The CDR3 is made up of 13 amino acids. The CDR3 here is CASSFGDLIEAFF. CDR3 bases: TGTGCCAGCAGCTTTGGTGACCTAATTGAAGCTTTCTTT.

The J gene is TRBJ1-1, the V gene TRBV6-5; TRBD1 matches at 7 bases. This CDR3 region has 15 residues. Germline CDR1 is MNHEY and CDR2 is SVGAGI. V was pared by 6 bases and J by 5 bases, with 12 bases of the junction left unmatched. The CDR3 protein is CASRRNRGAKTEAFF. In DNA form, the CDR3 reads TGTGCCAGCAGACGAAACAGGGGCGCGAAAACTGAAGCTTTCTTT.

V gene TRBV19 combines with J gene TRBJ1-6; 8 bases match TRBD1. V lost 3 bases and J lost 5; bases outside the gene matches: 3. This CDR3 comprises 15 residues. Germline V CDR1 and CDR2: LNHDA, SQIVND (reference sequence). The CDR3 DNA is TGTGCCAGTAGTATTCAGGGGGCGGATAATTCACCCCTCCACTTT. This codes for CASSIQGADNSPLHF. Filled out from reference TRBV19 and TRBJ1-6, the complete variable domain reads DGGITQSPKYLFRKEGQNVTLSCEQNLNHDAMYWYRQDPGQGLRLIYYSQIVNDFQKGDIAEGYSVSREKKESFPLTVTSAQKNPTAFYLCASSIQGADNSPLHFGNGTRLTVT.

Concerning this clone: One end of the junction fails to match germline, which may point to a read error. The J gene is TRBJ2-7, the V gene TRBV7-7; D might be TRBD2 (5 bases). The germline V gene has CDR1 SSHAT and CDR2 FNYEAQ (reference sequence). The CDR3 consists of 13 residues. CDR3 amino acids: CASSLDPTGEQYF. The DNA for the CDR3 is TGTGCTAGCAGCTTAGACCCGACGGGAGAGCAGTACTTC.

The chain uses TRBV10-2 and TRBJ2-5, with D possibly TRBD1 on 5 matching bases. The CDR3 loop spans 13 amino acids. The ends were cut back, 6 bases at V and 1 base at J, with 9 bases in the middle. Germline loops: CDR1 WSHSY, CDR2 SAAADI. The CDR3, as DNA: TGCGCCAGCAGCCAGGGCCGCCAAGAGACCCAGTACTTC. It is translated as CASSQGRQETQYF.

The gene calls are TRBV6-5 and TRBJ2-5; D perhaps matches TRBD2 (6 bases). This CDR3 region has 15 residues. CDR1 is MNHEY, CDR2 SVGAGI, per germline. V lost 9 bases, J lost 3 bases, and 20 bases lay in between. The CDR3 DNA reads TGTGCCAGTGGGGGAGGTAGCGGCTATAAAGAGACCCAGTACTTC. It codes for CASGGGSGYKETQYF.